This TCR beta chain was found in a study of T cell clonality in common variable immunodeficiency. The length of the CDR3 is 15 residues. Germline CDR1 is SNHLY and CDR2 is FYNNEI. Method: immunoSEQ multiplex PCR; TCRdb's copy keeps in-frame clones and lacks some. This repertoire holds about 44,000 clones, and none appear only once. This clone was recorded at least ten times. A junction boundary mismatches the germline segment, possibly from a read error. The CDR3 end falls 3 residues outside the read, so it is completed with the germline J gene. Sample: peripheral blood mononuclear cells. The chain employs TRBV2 and TRBJ2-3; TRBD1 agrees at 12 bases. The receptor was isolated from a person aged 18-70 years in good health. The sequenced part of the CDR3 DNA is TGTGCCAGCAGGGAAGGGACAGGGGGCAGGCATACG. This gives the protein CASREGTGGRHT. The full CDR3 sequence reads CASREGTGGRHTQYF.